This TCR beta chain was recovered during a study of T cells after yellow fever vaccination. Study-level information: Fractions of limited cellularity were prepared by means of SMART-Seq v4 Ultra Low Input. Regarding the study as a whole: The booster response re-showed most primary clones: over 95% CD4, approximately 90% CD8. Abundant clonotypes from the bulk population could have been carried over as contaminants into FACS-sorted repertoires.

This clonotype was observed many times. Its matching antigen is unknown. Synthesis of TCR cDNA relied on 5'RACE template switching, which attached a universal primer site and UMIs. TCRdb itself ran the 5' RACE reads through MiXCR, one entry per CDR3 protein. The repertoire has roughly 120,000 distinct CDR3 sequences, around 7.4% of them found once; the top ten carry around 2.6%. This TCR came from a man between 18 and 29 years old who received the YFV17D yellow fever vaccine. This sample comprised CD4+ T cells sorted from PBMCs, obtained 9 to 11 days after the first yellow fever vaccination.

CDR3 loop: CASTPGGASADTQYF. The CDR3 region has the DNA TGCGCCAGCACCCCAGGGGGGGCCTCGGCAGATACGCAGTATTTT. V is TRBV5-1 and J is TRBJ2-3, with D perhaps being TRBD1 or TRBD2 (7 bases each). Germline V lookup: CDR1 SGHRS, CDR2 YFSETQ. This CDR3 contains 15 residues. Trimming pared 6 bases from V and 4 bases from J, leaving 18 bases between.